The 27 T cell receptor beta chains presented below share a single source sample, sequenced in a study of CD4+ T cells in melanoma. Sequenced by immunoSEQ multiplex PCR; TCRdb stores in-frame clones only, minus some. The profile shows around 100,000 clones, over 80% of them singletons. Sequencing was carried out using peripheral blood. Receptors were obtained from a human donor with melanoma.

The chain uses TRBV28 and TRBJ1-2; D is possibly TRBD1 (6 bases). CDR3 length: 13 amino acids. The V end lost 8 bases, the J end lost 4 bases, and 14 bases lay between the germline ends. The germline V gene encodes CDR1 MDHEN and CDR2 SYDVKM. CDR3 in DNA: TGTGCCAGCGGAACAAGGGGGTCCTATGGCTACACCTTC. It translates to CASGTRGSYGYTF.

The gene calls are TRBV5-6 and TRBJ1-1, with 7 nucleotides matching TRBD1. The V and J ends lost 4 bases and 2 bases, in that order; junction bases with no gene match: 5. CDR3 size: 14 residues. Germline assignment: CDR1 SGHDT and CDR2 YYEEEE. The CDR3 reads CASSEGQRNTEAFF. CDR3 sequence (DNA): TGTGCCAGCAGCGAGGGACAGAGAAACACTGAAGCTTTCTTT.

The gene calls are TRBV6-1 and TRBJ1-2, with D perhaps TRBD1 (5 bases). CDR1 and CDR2 (germline): MNHNS, SASEGT. CDR3 length: 14 residues. Deletions cut 0 bases from V and 5 bases from J, with 10 bases between. CDR3 DNA: TGTGCCAGCAGTGAAGCGCGGGGGAGATATGGCTACACCTTC. Translated, it gives CASSEARGRYGYTF.

This clone was observed a handful of times. The chain employs TRBV7-3 and TRBJ2-2, with a tentative D call TRBD1 (6 bases). This CDR3 contains 14 residues. CDR1 is SGHTA, CDR2 FQGTGA, per germline. The germline V and J ends were trimmed by 5 bases and 6 bases, with 13 bases remaining between them. CDR3 residues: CASSPSGVPGELFF. DNA of the CDR3: TGTGCCAGCAGCCCGTCAGGGGTGCCCGGGGAGCTGTTTTTT.

V usage is TRBV14 and J usage is TRBJ1-4; D possibly corresponds to TRBD1 (5 bases). Trimming left V 5 bases short and J 5 bases short, with 15 bases between. This CDR3 contains 15 residues. CDR1 and CDR2 (germline): SGHDN, FVKESK. This CDR3 is CASSFQTGGNEKLFF. In DNA form, the CDR3 reads TGTGCCAGCAGCTTTCAGACGGGGGGGAATGAAAAACTGTTTTTT.

The rearrangement links TRBV7-3 to TRBJ2-2, with a tentative D call TRBD2 (5 bases). V shed 2 bases and J shed 7 bases, with 11 bases lying between them. This CDR3 spans 14 amino acids. Germline CDR1 SGHTA, CDR2 FQGTGA. The CDR3 DNA follows: TGTGCCAGCAGCTTATCTTACGGGGTCGGGGAGCTGTTTTTT. This gives the protein CASSLSYGVGELFF.

The chain is built from TRBV6-5 and TRBJ2-5; D is possibly TRBD1 (5 bases). This CDR3 is built from 13 residues. The germline V and J ends were trimmed by 5 bases and 2 bases, with 9 bases remaining between them. Per germline, CDR1 MNHEY and CDR2 SVGAGI. CDR3 coding DNA: TGTGCCAGCAGTCGACAGATACAAGAGACCCAGTACTTC. It is translated as CASSRQIQETQYF.

This chain uses TRBV4-2 with TRBJ2-7; D not certain. Trimming took 0 bases from V and 9 from J, leaving 6 bases between them. CDR3 length: 11 amino acids. The germline CDR1 and CDR2 sequences are LGHNA and YNFKEQ. In nucleotides, the CDR3 is TGTGCCAGCAGCCAAGATTATGCGCAGTACTTC. Translated, it gives CASSQDYAQYF.

Only one count was recorded for this clone. This chain joins TRBV5-4 and TRBJ1-3, with no clear D. CDR3 length equals 15 residues. V was trimmed by 4 bases and J by 0 bases, leaving 11 bases between them. The germline V gene has CDR1 SGHNT and CDR2 YYREEE (reference sequence). The CDR3 DNA is TGTGCCAGCAGCGCACAACTTGGCTCTGGAAACACCATATATTTT. Translation gives CASSAQLGSGNTIYF.

V usage is TRBV27 and J usage is TRBJ1-1; TRBD1 aligns across 7 bases. Trimming removed 3 bases from V and 4 bases from J; junction bases left unmatched: 5. The germline V gene encodes CDR1 MNHEY and CDR2 SMNVEV (reference sequence). The CDR3 sequence is 14 residues long. The CDR3 spells CASSLRQGVTEAFF. DNA of the CDR3: TGTGCCAGCAGTTTGCGGCAGGGGGTCACTGAAGCTTTCTTT.

This chain links TRBV12-5 with TRBJ2-1; D is undetermined. The CDR3 loop spans 12 amino acids. V dropped 0 bases and J dropped 6 bases, with 3 bases sitting between them. Germline CDR1 reads LGHNT; CDR2 reads FRNRAP. The CDR3 is CASGLVRNEQFF. As DNA, the CDR3 is TGTGCTAGTGGTTTGGTTCGCAATGAGCAGTTCTTC.

V and J are TRBV6-5 and TRBJ1-5; a weak D match, TRBD1 (5 bases). The CDR3 contains 16 residues. From germline, CDR1 is MNHEY and CDR2 SVGAGI. V lost 3 bases and J lost 0, with 12 bases in between. CDR3 sequence (DNA): TGTGCCAGCAGTTATGGGGGAAGGTATAGCAATCAGCCCCAGCATTTT. Amino acids: CASSYGGRYSNQPQHF.

This chain links TRBV9 with TRBJ2-3; D not resolved. V gave up 0 bases and J gave up 2 bases, with 7 bases separating them. The CDR3 sequence is 14 residues long. Germline CDR1 reads SGDLS; CDR2 reads YYNGEE. The CDR3 spells CASSVAPNTDTQYF. DNA for the CDR3: TGTGCCAGCAGCGTAGCTCCTAACACAGATACGCAGTATTTT.

This sequence joins TRBV23-1 and TRBJ2-2, with 8 positions matching TRBD1. TRBV23-1 is reported as an ORF; its role is uncertain. The J segment lost 5 bases and the V segment lost 8 bases, leaving 10 bases of the junction unmatched. The CDR3 loop spans 15 amino acids. The CDR3 DNA is TGCGCCAGCCCGACAGGGGAGAAGGGGACCGGGGAGCTGTTTTTT. This translates into CASPTGEKGTGELFF.

The genes are TRBV6-5 and TRBJ2-5; D is unclear. V was trimmed by 0 bases and J by 4 bases, leaving 9 bases between them. CDR1 and CDR2 from the germline V gene are MNHEY and SVGAGI. The CDR3 runs 14 residues. DNA for the CDR3: TGTGCCAGCAGTTACTCGATACCGCGAGAGACCCAGTACTTC. Its translation: CASSYSIPRETQYF.

V and J are TRBV7-9 and TRBJ2-1; weak D call: TRBD2 (6 bases). The CDR3 runs 15 residues. Germline V gives CDR1 SEHNR, CDR2 FQNEAQ (reference sequence). V was trimmed by 3 bases and J by 4 bases, leaving 13 bases between them. CDR3 loop: CASSFPSEGYNEQFF. As DNA, the CDR3 is TGTGCCAGCAGCTTCCCTAGCGAGGGATACAATGAGCAGTTCTTC.

The rearrangement uses TRBV5-4 and TRBJ1-2, with 8 bases matching TRBD1. The CDR3 is made up of 14 amino acids. CDR1 is SGHNT and CDR2 is YYREEE in the germline V gene (reference sequence). With V trimmed by 3 bases and J by 5 bases, 6 bases remained unmatched. Written as DNA, the CDR3 is TGTGCCAGCAGCTGGACAGGGTCCGGGTATGGCTACACCTTC. It codes for CASSWTGSGYGYTF.

The count of this clone is one. The V gene is TRBV29-1, the J gene TRBJ2-7; TRBD1 aligns across 8 bases. The CDR3 runs 13 residues. Trimming cost V 5 bases and J 1 base; bases outside gene matches: 4. Germline CDR1 and CDR2: SQVTM and ANQGSEA. CDR3 in amino acids: CSVRQGASYEQYF. CDR3 in DNA: TGCAGCGTTCGGCAGGGGGCGTCCTACGAGCAGTACTTC.

DNA for the CDR3: TGTGCCAGCAGCCCCGGGGGAGTTGGCTCTGGAAACACCATATATTTT. Residues: CASSPGGVGSGNTIYF. This chain connects TRBV7-3 to TRBJ1-3; possible D gene TRBD1, 5 bases. Trimming stripped 5 bases from V and 0 bases from J, with 14 bases between. The CDR3 is 16 amino acids. Germline values: CDR1 SGHTA, CDR2 FQGTGA. The whole variable domain, remainder taken from reference TRBV7-3 and TRBJ1-3, is GAGVSQTPSNKVTEKGKYVELRCDPISGHTALYWYRQSLGQGPEFLIYFQGTGAADDSGLPNDRFFAVRPEGSVSTLKIQRTERGDSAVYLCASSPGGVGSGNTIYFGEGSWLTVV.

The rearrangement links TRBV5-6 to TRBJ2-4; maybe TRBD2 (5 bases). This CDR3 comprises 15 residues. Trimming shortened V by 2 bases and J by 0 bases, and 9 bases separated the two germline ends. Germline-derived CDR1 and CDR2 are SGHDT and YYEEEE. The CDR3 region is CASSFSVIAKNIQYF. CDR3 in DNA: TGTGCCAGCAGCTTTAGCGTGATAGCCAAAAACATTCAGTACTTC.

The rearrangement joins TRBV7-9 to TRBJ2-7, with 10 bases fitting TRBD2. In germline, CDR1 is SEHNR, CDR2 FQNEAQ (reference sequence). This CDR3 comprises 15 residues. After removal of 5 bases from V and 7 bases from J, the junction contained 11 bases not matched to a gene. The DNA of the CDR3 is TGTGCCAGCAGCCCGTCCCTAGCGGGAGCATCTGAGCAGTACTTC. Residues: CASSPSLAGASEQYF.

V is TRBV11-3 and J is TRBJ2-3; 7 bases line up with TRBD2. Germline CDR1 SGHNT, CDR2 YENEEA. This CDR3 has 15 amino acids. V lost 5 bases, J lost 2 bases, and 7 bases stayed unmatched. The CDR3 protein is CASSPRSGDTDTQYF. In DNA form, the CDR3 reads TGTGCCAGCAGCCCTAGGAGCGGGGACACAGATACGCAGTATTTT.

The chain recombines TRBV27 with TRBJ2-7; weak D call: TRBD2 (6 bases). The CDR3 totals 14 residues. Germline V CDR1 and CDR2: MNHEY, SMNVEV (reference sequence). The germline V and J ends were trimmed by 8 bases and 4 bases, with 18 bases remaining between them. The CDR3 spells CASGAGSGQYEQYF. CDR3 DNA sequence: TGTGCCAGCGGGGCGGGGAGCGGGCAGTACGAGCAGTACTTC.

J is TRBJ2-7 and V is TRBV19; D possibly uses TRBD1 or TRBD2 (6 bases each). Germline V gene lookup returns CDR1 LNHDA and CDR2 SQIVND (reference sequence). V lost 9 bases to trimming and J lost 6 bases, with 12 bases between them. The CDR3 sequence is 11 residues long. CDR3 DNA: TGTGCCAGCAAGGGGGGCCTCGAGCAGTACTTC. Protein product: CASKGGLEQYF.

The chain recombines TRBV19 with TRBJ2-7; D is possibly TRBD1 or TRBD2 (5 bases each). Trimming removed 6 bases at V and 3 bases at J, with 15 bases between. CDR3 length: 14 residues. Germline values: CDR1 LNHDA, CDR2 SQIVND (reference sequence). CDR3 sequence: CASSIRADYYEQYF. In DNA form, the CDR3 reads TGTGCCAGTAGCATCAGGGCAGACTACTACGAGCAGTACTTC.

The chain has TRBV10-1 and TRBJ2-7, with unresolved D. The CDR3 runs 11 residues. Germline values: CDR1 WNHNN, CDR2 SYGVQD (reference sequence). Trimming cost V 7 bases and J 4 bases, with 8 bases left between them. The CDR3 spells CASKVVYEQYF. Written as DNA, the CDR3 is TGCGCCAGCAAGGTGGTATACGAGCAGTACTTC.

The V and J genes are TRBV30 and TRBJ1-1; D unresolved. The CDR3 length is 13 residues. V dropped 0 bases and J dropped 7 bases, with 12 bases sitting between them. Germline V CDR1 and CDR2: GTSNPN, SVGIG (reference sequence). The DNA for the CDR3 is TGTGCCTGGAGTGTAATCCGGTACTATGAAGCTTTCTTT. It is translated as CAWSVIRYYEAFF. The full variable domain, rest sourced from reference TRBV30 and TRBJ1-1, is SQTIHQWPATLVQPVGSPLSLECTVEGTSNPNLYWYRQAAGRGLQLLFYSVGIGQISSEVPQNLSASRPQDRQFILSSKKLLLSDSGFYLCAWSVIRYYEAFFGQGTRLTVV.